Each of the 18 T cell receptor beta chains below was sequenced from the same sample in a study of shared clonotypes between healthy human individuals. Only in-frame clones appear in the TCRdb table, and some are missing; sequencing was by immunoSEQ multiplex PCR. The sample carries around 1.9 million clones, about 93% recorded once. Positive CCR7 selection of CD45RO-negative cells yielded the naive CD8 cells, and terminally differentiated effector memory CD45RA+ cells were excluded. Sample: naive CD8+ T cells from PBMCs. These receptors were collected from a man aged 18-30 years in good health. Some clones in this sample may be carry-over from other donors' samples.

The V call is TRBV6-1, the J call TRBJ2-2, with D possibly matching TRBD2 (5 bases). The V and J ends lost 2 bases and 5 bases respectively, with 9 bases between them. This CDR3 is 14 amino acids long. Germline lookup yields CDR1 MNHNS and CDR2 SASEGT. CDR3 DNA: TGTGCCAGCAGTGAATTCCCGGGAACCGGGGAGCTGTTTTTT. Protein: CASSEFPGTGELFF.

J is TRBJ1-6 and V is TRBV11-1; possible D gene TRBD1, 6 bases. The CDR3 is 16 amino acids. Trimming left V 3 bases short and J 6 bases short, with 15 bases between. The V gene's germline CDR1 is SGHAT and CDR2 FQDESV (reference sequence). CDR3 residues: CASSFGGARSNSPLHF. CDR3 bases: TGTGCCAGCAGCTTTGGGGGGGCGCGGAGTAATTCACCCCTCCACTTT.

As concerns this clone: Distinct nucleotide sequences in the sample also encode this CDR3. The V call is TRBV7-9, the J call TRBJ2-7; D gene ambiguous. Trimming removed 3 bases at V and 4 bases at J, with 7 bases between. The germline V gene has CDR1 SEHNR and CDR2 FQNEAQ (reference sequence). The CDR3 runs 12 residues. Here the CDR3 DNA reads TGTGCCAGCAGCTTTTCAGGATACGAGCAGTACTTC. This gives the protein CASSFSGYEQYF.

This chain joins TRBV6-5 and TRBJ2-3; 7 nucleotides line up with TRBD2. After removal of 8 bases from V and 6 bases from J, the junction contained 8 bases not matched to a gene. This CDR3 region has 13 residues. CDR1 MNHEY and CDR2 SVGAGI come from the germline V gene. CDR3 bases: TGTGCCAGCCGTGGCGGGAGTTCGGATACGCAGTATTTT. Translation gives CASRGGSSDTQYF.

The chain recombines TRBV7-8 with TRBJ2-2; D is uncertain. Germline V gene sequence: CDR1 SGHVS, CDR2 FQNEAQ. Trimming pared 0 bases from V and 1 base from J, leaving 6 bases between. This CDR3 spans 15 amino acids. CDR3 amino acids: CASSLAGLNTGELFF. The CDR3, as DNA: TGTGCCAGCAGCTTAGCGGGATTGAACACCGGGGAGCTGTTTTTT.

This sequence joins TRBV4-1 and TRBJ2-7; maybe TRBD2 (7 bases). Per germline, CDR1 MGHRA and CDR2 YSYEKL. CDR3 size: 16 residues. With 0 bases removed from V and 3 bases from J, the gap between germline ends came to 15 bases. The CDR3 here is CASSQDWGGTHYEQYF. CDR3 coding DNA: TGCGCCAGCAGCCAAGATTGGGGGGGCACTCACTACGAGCAGTACTTC.

The chain links TRBV6-1 to TRBJ1-1; no reliable D call. Trimming left V 11 bases short and J 5 bases short, with 18 bases between. CDR1 and CDR2 (germline): MNHNS, SASEGT. The CDR3 sequence is 13 residues long. CDR3 residues: CAAPRGTLTEAFF. As DNA, the CDR3 is TGTGCCGCACCACGAGGAACCCTGACTGAAGCTTTCTTT.

This chain uses TRBV7-9 with TRBJ1-1, with 8 bases aligning to TRBD1. The trim removed 5 bases at V and 5 bases at J, leaving 16 bases unmatched. The germline V gene encodes CDR1 SEHNR and CDR2 FQNEAQ (reference sequence). This CDR3 is 17 amino acids long. In DNA form, the CDR3 reads TGTGCCAGCAGCCCCATTTATGACCAGGGGGCGCGAACTGAAGCTTTCTTT. It yields the protein CASSPIYDQGARTEAFF.

V usage is TRBV5-1 and J usage is TRBJ2-2; the D gene could be TRBD1 or TRBD2 (5 bases each). Trimming left V 4 bases short and J 4 bases short, with 14 bases between. The CDR3 is 15 residues long. Germline V lookup: CDR1 SGHRS, CDR2 YFSETQ. The CDR3 region is CASSPEERGTGELFF. CDR3 bases: TGCGCCAGCAGCCCGGAGGAAAGGGGCACCGGGGAGCTGTTTTTT.

About this clone: The sample holds other DNA sequences that translate to the same CDR3. The chain links TRBV28 to TRBJ1-2; D is uncertain. The germline gives CDR1 MDHEN, CDR2 SYDVKM. Deletions cut 3 bases from V and 4 bases from J, with 6 bases between. The length of the CDR3 is 12 residues. As DNA, the CDR3 is TGTGCCAGCAGTTTCGGGTCCTATGGCTACACCTTC. Amino acid sequence: CASSFGSYGYTF.

This clone was observed once. The chain combines TRBV27 with TRBJ2-7, with 11 positions matching TRBD2. Unmatched junction bases numbered 8, after V lost 5 bases and J lost 5 bases. Germline V gives CDR1 MNHEY, CDR2 SMNVEV (reference sequence). CDR3 size: 15 residues. The CDR3 nucleotides read TGTGCCAGCAGTCCAAATAGCGGGAGGGCGAACGAGCAGTACTTC. This translates into CASSPNSGRANEQYF.

The gene calls are TRBV2 and TRBJ2-6; D might be TRBD1 (6 bases). Germline CDR1 reads SNHLY; CDR2 reads FYNNEI. The CDR3 runs 18 residues. V was clipped by 7 bases and J by 0 bases, with 19 bases between them. CDR3 sequence reads: CASIMYPGAPSGANVLTF. For the CDR3, the DNA is TGTGCCAGCATAATGTATCCAGGGGCCCCCTCTGGGGCCAACGTCCTGACTTTC.

Here the CDR3 reads CASSLTDRVLDDEETQYF. The CDR3 DNA follows: TGTGCCAGCAGCTTAACCGACAGGGTTTTAGATGATGAGGAGACCCAGTACTTC. The rearrangement links TRBV7-9 to TRBJ2-5; TRBD1 aligns across 7 bases. The CDR3 length is 18 residues. Germline assignment: CDR1 SEHNR and CDR2 FQNEAQ (reference sequence). Unmatched junction bases numbered 17, after V lost 2 bases and J lost 5 bases.

The CDR3 sequence is CASSESRPWSHTEAFF. The CDR3 DNA reads as TGTGCCAGCAGTGAATCCCGGCCCTGGTCGCACACTGAAGCTTTCTTT. The chain recombines TRBV25-1 with TRBJ1-1; D ambiguous. Trimming left V 1 base short and J 3 bases short, with 15 bases between. This CDR3 contains 16 residues. CDR1 and CDR2 from the germline V gene are MGHDK and SYGVNS.

This clone was counted only a few times. Other DNA sequences in the sample encode the same CDR3. The chain links TRBV7-2 to TRBJ2-7; no reliable D call. In germline, CDR1 is SGHTA, CDR2 FQGNSA. CDR3 length: 11 residues. Trimming left V 5 bases short and J 0 bases short, with 2 bases between. The CDR3 here is CASSPSYEQYF. The CDR3 coding sequence is TGTGCCAGCAGCCCCTCCTACGAGCAGTACTTC. Complete variable domain (other parts from reference TRBV7-2 and TRBJ2-7): GAGVSQSPSNKVTEKGKDVELRCDPISGHTALYWYRQSLGQGLEFLIYFQGNSAPDKSGLPSDRFSAERTGGSVSTLTIQRTQQEDSAVYLCASSPSYEQYFGPGTRLTVT.

This chain uses TRBV25-1 with TRBJ2-3; D gene uncertain. The germline V gene has CDR1 MGHDK and CDR2 SYGVNS. V was cut by 0 bases and J by 6 bases, with 10 bases left in between. The CDR3 has 14 amino acids. CDR3: CASSEYPFGDTQYF. The CDR3 DNA reads as TGTGCCAGCAGTGAATACCCGTTTGGCGATACGCAGTATTTT.

V gene TRBV7-6 combines with J gene TRBJ2-2; D tentatively reads TRBD1 or TRBD2 (7 bases each). Trimming stripped 2 bases from V and 3 bases from J, with 10 bases between. The CDR3 is 15 amino acids. In germline, CDR1 is SGHVS, CDR2 FNYEAQ. CDR3 nucleotides: TGTGCCAGCAGCTTACAGGGGGGGCACACCGGGGAGCTGTTTTTT. This translates into CASSLQGGHTGELFF.

This clone was detected only once. The gene calls are TRBV19 and TRBJ1-5, with D perhaps TRBD1 (5 bases). The CDR3 sequence is 19 residues long. From germline, CDR1 is LNHDA and CDR2 SQIVND (reference sequence). V lost 5 bases and J lost 3, with 26 bases in between. The CDR3 sequence is CASSYGALGVGLFNQPQHF. For the CDR3, the DNA is TGTGCCAGTAGTTATGGGGCCTTAGGGGTTGGTCTTTTCAATCAGCCCCAGCATTTT.